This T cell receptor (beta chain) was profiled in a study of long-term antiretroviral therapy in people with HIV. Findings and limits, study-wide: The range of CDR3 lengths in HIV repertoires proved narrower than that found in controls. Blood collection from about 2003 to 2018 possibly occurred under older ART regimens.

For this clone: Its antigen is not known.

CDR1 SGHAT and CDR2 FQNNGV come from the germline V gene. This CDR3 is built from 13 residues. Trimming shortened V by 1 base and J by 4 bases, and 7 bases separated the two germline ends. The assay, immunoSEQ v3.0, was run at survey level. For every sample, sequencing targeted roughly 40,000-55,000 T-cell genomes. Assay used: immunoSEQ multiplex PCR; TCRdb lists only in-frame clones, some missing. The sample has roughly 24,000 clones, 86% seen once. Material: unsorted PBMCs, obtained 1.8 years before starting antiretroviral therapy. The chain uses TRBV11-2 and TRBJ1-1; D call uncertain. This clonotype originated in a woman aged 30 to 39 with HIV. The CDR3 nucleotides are TGTGCCAGCAGCTTAGGGAAGGGCACTGAAGCTTTCTTT. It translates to CASSLGKGTEAFF.